The sequence of this T cell receptor beta chain was determined in a study of metastatic and nonmetastatic thyroid tumors (dated by TCRdb to 2019 to 2021). For context, the study as a whole: The researchers compared repertoires between peripheral blood samples and tumor or nodule tissue samples from patients with malignant or benign thyroid disease. Findings and caveats that apply to the study as a whole: TCR beta diversity was reported as significantly higher in malignant tumors than in benign nodules, in both blood and tumor samples.

No treatment had been received by any patient before thyroid surgery. Using T-cell receptor beta sequencing, the researchers looked back retrospectively at clinical samples from patients, gathered between about 2012 and 2019. The CDR3 spans 15 residues, from the cysteine through the phenylalanine. Kept here is only the CDR3 DNA, which spans 45 bases and is read in frame from base 1. This clone was observed a few times. This clone's antigen is unknown. One junction end disagrees with the germline gene, perhaps due to a read error. The library was produced with PCR. The instrument was an Illumina HiSeq 4000. High-throughput sequencing was used to profile the CDR3 region of the TCR beta-chain in every patient. The original methods were these. A classifier to discriminate distant-metastatic papillary thyroid cancer patients was built from CDR3 differences across clinicopathological groups. Repertoire diversity was assessed with the Shannon index, and tumor-blood repertoire similarity with the Morisita-Horn index. TCRdb itself trimmed the public reads at Q25 with fastp, ran MiXCR and retained productive beta chains. TCRdb's processing, not the study's, gives the V and J calls here. The sample profile shows roughly 6,500 clones; under 40% of them were found once. The ten largest clones represent roughly two fifths of the sample.

The receptor was isolated from a male donor with papillary thyroid cancer or a benign thyroid nodule (not recorded which). Some clones in this sample may be carry-over from other donors' samples. The rearranged segments are TRBV12-3 or TRBV12-4 and TRBJ1-4; the D gene identity is not certain. The specimen sequenced was adjacent normal tissue. The CDR3 region: CSISLVRGLDEKLFF. Here is the DNA: TGTTCCATCAGTTTAGTGAGAGGTCTAGATGAAAAACTTTTTTTT.